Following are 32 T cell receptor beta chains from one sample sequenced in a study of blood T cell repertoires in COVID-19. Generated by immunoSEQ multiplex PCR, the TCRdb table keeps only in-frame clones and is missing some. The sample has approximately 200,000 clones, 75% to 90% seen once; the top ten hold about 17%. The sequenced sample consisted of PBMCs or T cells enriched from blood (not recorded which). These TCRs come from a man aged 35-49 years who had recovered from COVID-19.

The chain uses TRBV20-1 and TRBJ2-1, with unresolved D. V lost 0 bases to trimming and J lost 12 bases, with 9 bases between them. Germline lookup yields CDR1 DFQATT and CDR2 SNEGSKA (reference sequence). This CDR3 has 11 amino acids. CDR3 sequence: CSARDKLTQFF. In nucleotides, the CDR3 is TGCAGTGCTAGAGATAAGCTAACGCAGTTCTTC.

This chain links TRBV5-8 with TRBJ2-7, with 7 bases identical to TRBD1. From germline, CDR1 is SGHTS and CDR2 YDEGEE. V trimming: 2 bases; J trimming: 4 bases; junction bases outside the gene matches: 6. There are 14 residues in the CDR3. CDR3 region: CASSFGAGGYEQYF. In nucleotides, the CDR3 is TGTGCCAGCAGCTTCGGCGCAGGGGGTTACGAGCAGTACTTC.

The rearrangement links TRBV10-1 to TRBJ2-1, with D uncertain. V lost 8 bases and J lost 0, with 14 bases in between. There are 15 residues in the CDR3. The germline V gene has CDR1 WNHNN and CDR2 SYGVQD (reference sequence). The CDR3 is CASSTGSSSYNEQFF. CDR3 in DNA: TGCGCCAGCTCGACTGGATCGAGCTCCTACAATGAGCAGTTCTTC.

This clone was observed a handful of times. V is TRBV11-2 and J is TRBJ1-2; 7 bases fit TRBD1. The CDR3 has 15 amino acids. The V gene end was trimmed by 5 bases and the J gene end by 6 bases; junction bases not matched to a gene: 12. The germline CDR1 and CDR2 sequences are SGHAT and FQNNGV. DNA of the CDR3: TGTGCCAGCAGCCCAGGACAGGCCAACCTTGATGGCTACACCTTC. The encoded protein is CASSPGQANLDGYTF.

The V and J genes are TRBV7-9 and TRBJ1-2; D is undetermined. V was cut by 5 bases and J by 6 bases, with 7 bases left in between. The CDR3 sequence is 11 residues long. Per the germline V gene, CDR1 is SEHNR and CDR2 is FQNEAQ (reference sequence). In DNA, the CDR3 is TGTGCCAGCAGCCCCGGTCATGGCTACACCTTC. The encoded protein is CASSPGHGYTF.

The CDR3 DNA is TGTGCCAGCAGCTACGGGTCCCAGACAGGGGGGAGGGTGGAGGCTGAAGCTTTCTTT. Its translation is CASSYGSQTGGRVEAEAFF. The chain employs TRBV5-6 and TRBJ1-1; 9 bases match TRBD1. Germline V CDR1 and CDR2: SGHDT, YYEEEE. Trimming cost V 3 bases and J 6 bases; bases outside gene matches: 21. The CDR3 length is 19 residues.

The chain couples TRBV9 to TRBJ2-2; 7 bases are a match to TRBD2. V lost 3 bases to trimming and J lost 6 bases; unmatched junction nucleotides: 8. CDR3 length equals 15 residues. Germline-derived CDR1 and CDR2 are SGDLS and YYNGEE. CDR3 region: CASSASGILAGELFF. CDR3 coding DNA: TGTGCCAGCAGCGCGAGCGGGATACTCGCCGGGGAGCTGTTTTTT.

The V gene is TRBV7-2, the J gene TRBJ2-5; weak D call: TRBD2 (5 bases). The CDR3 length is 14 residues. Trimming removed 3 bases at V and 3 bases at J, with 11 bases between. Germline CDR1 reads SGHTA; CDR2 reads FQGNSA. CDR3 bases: TGTGCCAGCAGCTTCGGAGGCGCCGAAGAGACCCAGTACTTC. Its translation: CASSFGGAEETQYF.

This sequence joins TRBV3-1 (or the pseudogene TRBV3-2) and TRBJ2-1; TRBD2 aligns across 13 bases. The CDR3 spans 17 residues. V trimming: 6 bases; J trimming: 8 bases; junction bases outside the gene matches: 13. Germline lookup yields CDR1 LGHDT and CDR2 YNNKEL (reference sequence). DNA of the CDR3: TGTGCCAGCAGTCCAACCCGTACTAGCGGGAGGGGGGATGAGCAGTTCTTC. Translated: CASSPTRTSGRGDEQFF.

The CDR3 nucleotides are TGTGCCAGCAGCCAACAGACAGACTCCTTATGGTACACCTTC. Protein sequence: CASSQQTDSLWYTF. The chain joins TRBV7-2 to TRBJ1-2; a weak D match, TRBD1 (5 bases). In germline, CDR1 is SGHTA, CDR2 FQGNSA. The CDR3 length is 14 residues. V lost 5 bases to trimming and J lost 11 bases, with 21 bases between them.

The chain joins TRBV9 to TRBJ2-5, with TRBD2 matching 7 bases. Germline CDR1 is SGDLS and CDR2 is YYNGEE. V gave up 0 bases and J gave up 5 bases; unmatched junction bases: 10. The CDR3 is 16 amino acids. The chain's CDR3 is CASSVGARAGDETQYF. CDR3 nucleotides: TGTGCCAGCAGCGTAGGGGCCCGGGCGGGAGATGAGACCCAGTACTTC.

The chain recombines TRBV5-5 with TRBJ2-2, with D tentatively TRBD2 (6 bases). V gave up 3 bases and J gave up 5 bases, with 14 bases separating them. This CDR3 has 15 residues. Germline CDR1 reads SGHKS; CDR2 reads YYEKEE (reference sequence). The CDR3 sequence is CASSSERLETGELFF. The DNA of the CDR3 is TGTGCCAGCAGCTCAGAGAGACTAGAAACCGGGGAGCTGTTTTTT.

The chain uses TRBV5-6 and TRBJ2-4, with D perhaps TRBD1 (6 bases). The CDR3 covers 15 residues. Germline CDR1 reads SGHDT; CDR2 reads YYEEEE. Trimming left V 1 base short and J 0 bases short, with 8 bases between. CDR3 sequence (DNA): TGTGCCAGCAGCTTGCAGGGGCGAGCCAAAAACATTCAGTACTTC. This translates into CASSLQGRAKNIQYF.

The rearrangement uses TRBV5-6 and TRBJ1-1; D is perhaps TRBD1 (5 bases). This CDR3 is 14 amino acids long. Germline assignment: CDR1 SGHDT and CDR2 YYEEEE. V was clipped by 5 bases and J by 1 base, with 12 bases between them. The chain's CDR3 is CASRPAGSNTEAFF. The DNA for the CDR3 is TGTGCCAGCAGACCGGCAGGGTCGAACACTGAAGCTTTCTTT.

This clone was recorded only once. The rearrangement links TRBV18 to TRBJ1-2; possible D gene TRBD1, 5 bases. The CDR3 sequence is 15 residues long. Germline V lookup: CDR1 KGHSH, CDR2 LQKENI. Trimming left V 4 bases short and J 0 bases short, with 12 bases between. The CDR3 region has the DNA TGTGCCAGCTCACAGCTCCGGACACCTAACTATGGCTACACCTTC. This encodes CASSQLRTPNYGYTF.

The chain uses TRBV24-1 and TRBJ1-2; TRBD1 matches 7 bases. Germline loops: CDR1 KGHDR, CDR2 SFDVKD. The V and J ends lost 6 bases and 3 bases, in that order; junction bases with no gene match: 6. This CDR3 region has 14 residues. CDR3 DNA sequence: TGTGCCACCAGTCCCAGGGGGACCGACTATGGCTACACCTTC. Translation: CATSPRGTDYGYTF.

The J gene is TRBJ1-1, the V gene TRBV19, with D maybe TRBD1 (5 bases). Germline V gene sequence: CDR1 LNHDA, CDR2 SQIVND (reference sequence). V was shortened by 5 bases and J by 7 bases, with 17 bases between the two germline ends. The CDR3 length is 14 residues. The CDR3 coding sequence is TGTGCCAGTAGTGAGCAGGGTTGGAGTAGTGAAGCTTTCTTT. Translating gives CASSEQGWSSEAFF.

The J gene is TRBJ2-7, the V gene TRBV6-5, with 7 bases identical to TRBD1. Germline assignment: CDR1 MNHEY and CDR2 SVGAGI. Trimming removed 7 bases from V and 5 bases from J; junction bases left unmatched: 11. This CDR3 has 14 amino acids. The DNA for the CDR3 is TGTGCCAGCATGACAGGGTCGATTGGCCACGAGCAGTACTTC. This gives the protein CASMTGSIGHEQYF.

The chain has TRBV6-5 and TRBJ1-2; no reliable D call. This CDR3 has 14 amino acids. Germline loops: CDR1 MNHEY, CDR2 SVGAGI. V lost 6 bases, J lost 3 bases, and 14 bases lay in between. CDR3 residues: CASRVGGSDYGYTF. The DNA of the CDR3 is TGTGCCAGCAGGGTAGGCGGCAGTGACTATGGCTACACCTTC.

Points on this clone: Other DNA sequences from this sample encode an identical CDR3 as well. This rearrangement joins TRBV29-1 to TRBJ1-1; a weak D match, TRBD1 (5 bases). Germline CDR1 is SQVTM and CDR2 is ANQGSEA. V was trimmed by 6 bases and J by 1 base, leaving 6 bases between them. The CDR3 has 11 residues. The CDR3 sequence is CSVTGNTEAFF. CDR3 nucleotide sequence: TGCAGCGTCACAGGGAACACTGAAGCTTTCTTT. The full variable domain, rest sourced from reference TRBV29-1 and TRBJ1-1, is SAVISQKPSRDICQRGTSLTIQCQVDSQVTMMFWYRQQPGQSLTLIATANQGSEATYESGFVIDKFPISRPNLTFSTLTVSNMSPEDSSIYLCSVTGNTEAFFGQGTRLTVV.

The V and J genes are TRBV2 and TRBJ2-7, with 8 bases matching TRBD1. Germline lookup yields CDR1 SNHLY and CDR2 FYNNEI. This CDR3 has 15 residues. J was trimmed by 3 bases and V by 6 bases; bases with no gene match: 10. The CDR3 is CASRADRGTFYEQYF. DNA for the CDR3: TGTGCCAGCAGGGCCGACAGGGGCACGTTCTACGAGCAGTACTTC. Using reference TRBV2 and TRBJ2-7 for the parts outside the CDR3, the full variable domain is EPEVTQTPSHQVTQMGQEVILRCVPISNHLYFYWYRQILGQKVEFLVSFYNNEISEKSEIFDDQFSVERPDGSNFTLKIRSTKLEDSAMYFCASRADRGTFYEQYFGPGTRLTVT.

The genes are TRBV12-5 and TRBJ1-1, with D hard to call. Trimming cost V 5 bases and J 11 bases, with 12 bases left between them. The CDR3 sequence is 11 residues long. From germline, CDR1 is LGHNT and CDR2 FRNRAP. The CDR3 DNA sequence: TGTGCTAGTGGTACCCAGGCGGGTGCTTTCTTT. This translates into CASGTQAGAFF.

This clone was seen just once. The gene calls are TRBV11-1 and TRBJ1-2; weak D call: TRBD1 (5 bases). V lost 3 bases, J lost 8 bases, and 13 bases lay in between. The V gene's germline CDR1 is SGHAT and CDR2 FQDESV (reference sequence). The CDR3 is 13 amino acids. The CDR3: CASSFGGRQGYTF. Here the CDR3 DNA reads TGTGCCAGCAGCTTCGGGGGAAGGCAAGGCTACACCTTC.

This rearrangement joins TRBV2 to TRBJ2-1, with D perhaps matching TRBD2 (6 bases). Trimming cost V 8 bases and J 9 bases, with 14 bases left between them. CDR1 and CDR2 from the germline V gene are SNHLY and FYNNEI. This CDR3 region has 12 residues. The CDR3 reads CASGGFYGEQFF. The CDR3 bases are TGTGCCAGCGGGGGGTTCTACGGTGAGCAGTTCTTC. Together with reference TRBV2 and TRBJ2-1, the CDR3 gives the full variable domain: EPEVTQTPSHQVTQMGQEVILRCVPISNHLYFYWYRQILGQKVEFLVSFYNNEISEKSEIFDDQFSVERPDGSNFTLKIRSTKLEDSAMYFCASGGFYGEQFFGPGTRLTVL.

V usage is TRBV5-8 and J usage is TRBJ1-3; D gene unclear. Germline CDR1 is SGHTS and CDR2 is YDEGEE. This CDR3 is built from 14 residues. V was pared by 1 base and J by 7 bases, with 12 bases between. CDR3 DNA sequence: TGTGCCAGCAGCTTGTTGCAGGCCCGGAACACCATATATTTT. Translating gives CASSLLQARNTIYF.

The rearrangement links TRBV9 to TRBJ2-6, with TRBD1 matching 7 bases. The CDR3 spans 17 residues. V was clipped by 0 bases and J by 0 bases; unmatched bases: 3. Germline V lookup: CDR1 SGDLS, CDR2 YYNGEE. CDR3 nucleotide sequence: TGTGCCAGCAGCGTAGCAGGGGGATCCTCTGGGGCCAACGTCCTGACTTTC. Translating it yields CASSVAGGSSGANVLTF.

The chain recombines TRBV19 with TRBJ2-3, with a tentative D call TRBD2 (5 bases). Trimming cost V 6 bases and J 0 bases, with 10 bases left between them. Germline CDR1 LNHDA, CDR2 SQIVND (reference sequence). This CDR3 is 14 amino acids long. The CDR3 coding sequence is TGTGCCAGTAGAGATCGGGATAGCACAGATACGCAGTATTTT. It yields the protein CASRDRDSTDTQYF. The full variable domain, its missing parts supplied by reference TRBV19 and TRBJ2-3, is DGGITQSPKYLFRKEGQNVTLSCEQNLNHDAMYWYRQDPGQGLRLIYYSQIVNDFQKGDIAEGYSVSREKKESFPLTVTSAQKNPTAFYLCASRDRDSTDTQYFGPGTRLTVL.

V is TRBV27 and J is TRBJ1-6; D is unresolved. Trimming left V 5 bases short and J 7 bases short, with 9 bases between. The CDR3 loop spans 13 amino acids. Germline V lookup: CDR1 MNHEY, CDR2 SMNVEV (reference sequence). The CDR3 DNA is TGTGCCAGCAGTCCGGGGTCGAATTCACCCCTCCACTTT. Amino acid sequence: CASSPGSNSPLHF.

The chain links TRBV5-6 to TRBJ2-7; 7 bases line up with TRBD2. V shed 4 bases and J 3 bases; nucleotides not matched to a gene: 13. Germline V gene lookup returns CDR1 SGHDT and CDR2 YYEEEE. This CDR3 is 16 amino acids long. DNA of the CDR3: TGTGCCAGCAGCCCTTTTGGGGGAGGGTTCGGCTACGAGCAGTACTTC. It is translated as CASSPFGGGFGYEQYF.

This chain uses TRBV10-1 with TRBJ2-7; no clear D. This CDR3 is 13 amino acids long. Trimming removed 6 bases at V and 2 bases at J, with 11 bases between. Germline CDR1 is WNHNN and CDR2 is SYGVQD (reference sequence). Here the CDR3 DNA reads TGCGCCAGCAGAGCCGACGGAGCCTACGAGCAGTACTTC. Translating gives CASRADGAYEQYF.

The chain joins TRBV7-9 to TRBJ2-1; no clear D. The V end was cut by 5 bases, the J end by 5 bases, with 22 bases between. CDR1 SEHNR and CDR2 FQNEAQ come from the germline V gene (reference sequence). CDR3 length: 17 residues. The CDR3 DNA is TGTGCCAGCAGCCCTTATTACGTAGGAGTTCTGGACAATGAGCAGTTCTTC. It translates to CASSPYYVGVLDNEQFF. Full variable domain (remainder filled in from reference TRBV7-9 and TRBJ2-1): DTGVSQNPRHKITKRGQNVTFRCDPISEHNRLYWYRQTLGQGPEFLTYFQNEAQLEKSRLLSDRFSAERPKGSFSTLEIQRTEQGDSAMYLCASSPYYVGVLDNEQFFGPGTRLTVL.

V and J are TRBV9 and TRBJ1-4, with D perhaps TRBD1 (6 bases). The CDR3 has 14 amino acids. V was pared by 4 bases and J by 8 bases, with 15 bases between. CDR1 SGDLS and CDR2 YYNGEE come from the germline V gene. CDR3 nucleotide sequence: TGTGCCAGCAGCCCTTCAGGGGCAAGGGAAAAACTGTTTTTT. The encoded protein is CASSPSGAREKLFF.